The T cell receptor (beta chain) described here comes from a study of T cell repertoires in cytomegalovirus infection. On the study more broadly: CMV epitopes, recently identified HLA-C-restricted and well-studied HLA-B-restricted, were used. In public TCR beta signatures, there were indications of both CMV infection and matching HLA type.

On this clonotype: The target antigen is unknown.

A single record per CDR3 protein comes from TCRdb applying MiXCR to the reads. The table lists 69,000 or so distinct CDR3 sequences, about 26% of them singletons, with roughly three fifths in the top ten. CDR3 length equals 14 residues. Per germline, CDR1 SGHNT and CDR2 YYREEE (reference sequence). The ends were cut back, 1 base at V and 1 base at J, with 8 bases in the middle. The study, taken as a whole, reports: Cumulated frequencies of public TCR beta families served to identify carriers of CMV plus the relevant HLA.

The receptor was isolated from a human donor in good health (CMV status not recorded). Some clones in this sample may be carry-over from other donors' samples. The chain combines TRBV5-4 with TRBJ1-1; D gene uncertain. The specimen was CD8+ T cells from cultured PBMCs, collected from culture after CMV antigen stimulation. The CDR3 sequence is CASSLPDGNTEAFF. The CDR3 DNA reads TGTGCCAGCAGCTTGCCGGACGGGAACACTGAAGCTTTCTTT.